A selection of T cell receptor beta chains follows, all from one sample in a study of T cells after posttransplantation cyclophosphamide. Profiled with immunoSEQ multiplex PCR; TCRdb holds only in-frame clones, not every one. This repertoire holds some 46,000 clones, and none appear only once. The material sequenced was PBMCs. The origin of the receptors is a man aged 35 to 55 in good health, CMV-negative, and a related stem cell transplant donor. Each CDR3 is given with its conserved first and last residue. Each record gives: D gene, CDR3 length, J gene, V gene, clone size, CDR3 protein, CDR3 DNA. D genes are given only for firm matches. Clone size, where shown, is once, few, many, or a class for clones that have expanded.

TRBD2 16 TRBJ2-1 TRBV10-1 many CASSEAGGPSYNEQFF TGCGCCAGCAGTGAAGCGGGGGGGCCATCCTACAATGAGCAGTTCTTC
. 13 TRBJ2-1 TRBV2 . CASTLARGGEQFF TGTGCCAGCACCCTAGCCCGGGGAGGTGAGCAGTTCTTC
. 13 TRBJ2-7 TRBV27 . CASSLQGWGEQYF TGTGCCAGCAGTTTACAGGGATGGGGCGAGCAGTACTTC
. 13 TRBJ2-5 TRBV4-1 many CASSRLVGETQYF TGCGCCAGCAGCCGACTAGTGGGGGAGACCCAGTACTTC
. 11 TRBJ1-1 TRBV19 many CASRARGKAFF TGTGCCAGTCGGGCCAGGGGAAAAGCTTTCTTT
. 14 TRBJ1-1 TRBV5-1 many CASSLPGVVTEAFF TGCGCCAGCAGCTTGCCGGGGGTCGTAACTGAAGCTTTCTTT
TRBD1 13 TRBJ1-2 TRBV9 many CASSVESRGHYTF TGTGCCAGCAGCGTAGAGTCTAGGGGGCACTACACCTTC
. 15 TRBJ2-3 TRBV19 . CASSIDQGPTDTQYF TGTGCCAGTAGTATAGACCAGGGGCCCACAGATACGCAGTATTTT
. 13 TRBJ1-2 TRBV6-5 many CASSYQGNYGYTF TGTGCCAGCAGTTACCAGGGGAACTATGGCTACACCTTC
TRBD1 15 TRBJ2-5 TRBV19 many CASRTTGQGQETQYF TGTGCCAGTAGAACTACGGGACAGGGGCAAGAGACCCAGTACTTC
TRBD1 15 TRBJ2-2 TRBV9 many CASSVMGTGGGELFF TGTGCCAGCAGCGTAATGGGGACAGGGGGCGGGGAGCTGTTTTTT
. 15 TRBJ2-3 TRBV11-3 few CASSFSGAPTDTQYF TGTGCCAGCAGCTTCTCTGGGGCGCCCACAGATACGCAGTATTTT
. 13 TRBJ1-2 TRBV10-3 many CAISVAGDYGYTF TGTGCCATCAGTGTGGCAGGGGACTATGGCTACACCTTC
. 14 TRBJ2-5 TRBV6-6 . CASSGLGRGETQYF TGTGCCAGCAGCGGTTTAGGTCGGGGGGAGACCCAGTACTTC
. 11 TRBJ2-5 TRBV20-1 many CSARQQETQYF TGCAGTGCTAGACAGCAAGAGACCCAGTACTTC
TRBD1 17 TRBJ2-2 TRBV2 . CASSEGGDRRGTGELFF TGTGCCAGCAGTGAAGGGGGGGACAGGAGGGGAACCGGGGAGCTGTTTTTT
. 14 TRBJ1-1 TRBV19 many CASSIGGLQVEAFF TGTGCCAGTAGTATCGGGGGGCTCCAAGTTGAAGCTTTCTTT
. 11 TRBJ2-1 TRBV6-5 many CASSYECEQFF TGTGCCAGCAGTTACGAGTGCGAGCAGTTCTTC
. 16 TRBJ1-1 TRBV2 many CASRVTGPLGNTEAFF TGTGCCAGCAGGGTGACAGGCCCCCTTGGGAACACTGAAGCTTTCTTT
. 14 TRBJ1-3 TRBV7-9 many CASSRTVSGNTIYF TGTGCCAGCAGTCGGACAGTCTCTGGAAACACCATATATTTT
. 15 TRBJ1-2 TRBV7-2 many CASSSPGHHNYGYTF TGTGCCAGCAGCTCTCCGGGACATCACAACTATGGCTACACCTTC
TRBD1 15 TRBJ2-2 TRBV7-2 . CASTPGQGGTGELFF TGTGCCAGCACCCCAGGACAGGGAGGAACCGGGGAGCTGTTTTTT
TRBD1 14 TRBJ2-5 TRBV5-1 many CASSFGDRGETQYF TGCGCCAGCAGCTTCGGGGACAGGGGAGAGACCCAGTACTTC
TRBD2 17 TRBJ2-1 TRBV7-9 many CASSLDPGLAPYNEQFF TGTGCCAGCAGCTTAGACCCGGGACTAGCGCCTTACAATGAGCAGTTCTTC
TRBD1 18 TRBJ2-5 TRBV25-1 . CASSEFFATGTAQETQYF TGTGCCAGCAGTGAATTTTTTGCTACCGGGACAGCTCAAGAGACCCAGTACTTC
TRBD2 17 TRBJ2-1 TRBV7-9 many CASIPGLAGSTYNEQFF TGTGCCAGCATCCCGGGACTAGCGGGATCCACCTACAATGAGCAGTTCTTC
TRBD1 14 TRBJ1-1 TRBV5-4 many CASSSTGGLTEAFF TGTGCCAGCAGCTCGACAGGGGGGTTGACTGAAGCTTTCTTT